This section outlines one TCR beta chain sequence together with its context. Its antigen is unidentified. These data originate in a study of T cell responses to AZD1222 COVID-19 vaccine. The CDR3 is 16 residues long. Trimming took off 1 base at V and 4 bases at J, with 14 bases between the two ends. Looked up from germline, CDR1 is KGHDR and CDR2 is SFDVKD. Profiling relied on immunoSEQ multiplex PCR, and the TCRdb table lists in-frame clones only, not all of them. The data hold about 180,000 clones, with 85% to 95% observed a single time. Notes on the study in general: No day 14 peak samples; only post-peak repertoires were characterized. Spike as a whole was targeted by vaccine-associated CD4 TCRs, dominant at 160-218 and 743-854. Epitopes outside B.1.351 and B.1.1.7 mutated regions reportedly drew nearly half of spike TCRs.

This chain uses TRBV24-1 with TRBJ2-3; D is undetermined. The sequence was collected from an adult who received the MenACWY meningococcal vaccine as a control. Material: peripheral blood, obtained 28 days after the second dose of the MenACWY control vaccine. The CDR3 is CATSDFARSHSDTQYF. CDR3 nucleotides: TGTGCCACCAGTGATTTTGCCAGGTCCCACTCAGATACGCAGTATTTT.